The source of this TCR beta chain is a study of blood T cell repertoires in COVID-19. Study background: PBMCs, B-cell-depleted T cells, or T cells provided the cDNA or gDNA that made up the material.

Libraries were prepared by immunoSEQ multiplex PCR; TCRdb keeps only in-frame clonotypes and omits some of them. The table includes 250,000 or so clones, around nine tenths detected once. CDR3 length equals 14 residues. From germline, CDR1 is SGHDN and CDR2 FVKESK. V lost 1 base and J 9 bases, leaving 15 bases between the germline ends. The rearrangement links TRBV14 to TRBJ2-5; D may be TRBD2 (5 bases). Sequenced sample: peripheral blood. This TCR derives from a woman aged 40-49 years who had recovered from COVID-19. The chain's CDR3 is CASSQGNSLGAQYF. For the CDR3, the DNA is TGTGCCAGCAGCCAAGGGAATAGCCTCGGGGCCCAGTACTTC.